Described below is a single TCR beta chain sequence and its context. Its antigen remains unknown. One entry per CDR3 protein, called by TCRdb with MiXCR from the 5' RACE reads. The sample holds over 250,000 distinct CDR3 sequences, roughly 15% seen once. These data are taken from a study of T-cell memory formation after mild COVID-19. Study findings and constraints: Contracting clones from day 15 to 85 showed balanced CD4/CD8; later expanders favored CD4+.

V lost 0 bases to trimming and J lost 2 bases, with 6 bases between them. The CDR3 is 15 amino acids. Per germline, CDR1 SGDLS and CDR2 YYNGEE. This clonotype was obtained from a man aged 18 to 30 who had mild COVID-19 (a few samples of this study predate the infection). Cell type and time point are not known. V gene TRBV9 combines with J gene TRBJ2-6, with TRBD2 as a possible D gene (5 bases). Material for sequencing was PBMCs or a T cell subset sorted from them (not recorded which). Here the CDR3 reads CASSVGGAGANVLTF. The CDR3 DNA reads as TGTGCCAGCAGCGTAGGGGGAGCTGGGGCCAACGTCCTGACTTTC.